Sequencing of this T cell receptor beta chain was carried out in a study of cytomegalovirus exposure and HLA in healthy donors. Study-level results: Rare TCR sequences dominated, though some public TCRs recurred in many donors. Diagnosis of cytomegalovirus status made by the classifier reportedly showed high specificity and sensitivity.

TCRdb's table, derived via immunoSEQ multiplex PCR, lists solely in-frame clones and lacks some. The top ten clones hold roughly 0.38% of a sample with 250,000 or so clones, around 90% of them seen once. The CDR3 is 12 amino acids. V was shortened by 2 bases and J by 9 bases, with 8 bases between the two germline ends. Germline CDR1 SGHVS, CDR2 FNYEAQ. Concerning this clone: Antigen unknown.

These donors were members of the roughly 110-subject validation cohort, a group separate from the approximately 700-subject first cohort. The TCR comes from a woman aged 18-29 years in good health and CMV-seronegative. Sequencing input: PBMCs. The V and J genes are TRBV7-6 and TRBJ2-1; perhaps TRBD1 as D (5 bases). CDR3 sequence reads: CASSLRGSEQFF. The CDR3 coding sequence is TGTGCCAGCAGCTTAAGGGGATCTGAGCAGTTCTTC.